This is a list of T cell receptor beta chains from one sample in a study of blood T cells in healthy people across ages. One entry per CDR3 protein, called by TCRdb with MiXCR from the 5' RACE reads. Of approximately 1.5 million distinct CDR3 sequences listed, around 36% are singletons. Material for sequencing was blood. The receptors come from a woman in her 30s in good health. CDR3s include the opening cysteine and the closing phenylalanine or tryptophan. D genes are given only for firm matches. Some rows have no size entry. The others give once, few or many, or a class for an expanded clone.

J | D | length | V | size | CDR3 | DNA
TRBJ1-1 | . | 14 | TRBV20-1 | . | CSARVRGVRTEAFF | TGCAGTGCTAGAGTCCGGGGGGTTAGAACTGAAGCTTTCTTT
TRBJ1-2 | TRBD1 | 17 | TRBV20-1 | . | CSASSGTGGQANYGYTF | TGCAGTGCTAGTAGTGGGACAGGGGGCCAAGCTAACTATGGCTACACCTTC
TRBJ2-1 | . | 11 | TRBV6-6 | few | CASSLGLWQFF | TGTGCCAGCAGCCTGGGACTGTGGCAGTTCTTC
TRBJ1-4 | . | 15 | TRBV18 | . | CASSPGGVTNEKLFF | TGTGCCAGCTCACCCGGAGGGGTAACTAATGAAAAACTGTTTTTT
TRBJ1-2 | . | 12 | TRBV28 | . | CASSSLGDGYTF | TGTGCCAGCAGTTCCTTAGGGGATGGCTACACCTTC
TRBJ2-1 | TRBD2 | 14 | TRBV10-3 | once | CAISLAGSPNEQFF | TGTGCCATCAGTTTAGCGGGAAGCCCCAATGAGCAGTTCTTC
TRBJ1-1 | TRBD1 | 15 | TRBV12-3/TRBV12-4 | . | CASRPTGERNTEAFF | TGTGCCAGCAGACCCACAGGGGAGAGGAACACTGAAGCTTTCTTT
TRBJ2-7 | . | 15 | TRBV18 | few | CASSLTGSPSYEQYF | TGTGCCAGCTCACTTACAGGGTCCCCCTCCTACGAGCAGTACTTC
TRBJ1-2 | TRBD1 | 13 | TRBV6-5 | few | CASSLQGLKGYTF | TGTGCCAGCAGTCTACAGGGGTTAAAGGGCTACACCTTC
TRBJ2-7 | . | 10 | TRBV29-1 | . | CSVEQGQRYF | TGCAGCGTTGAGCAGGGGCAGCGGTACTTC
TRBJ2-3 | TRBD2 | 16 | TRBV7-9 | . | CASPLPGGRLTDTQYF | TGTGCCAGCCCCCTCCCGGGCGGGAGACTCACAGATACGCAGTATTTT
TRBJ2-7 | TRBD1 | 17 | TRBV6-1 | once | CASGVDRDRISLYEQYF | TGTGCCAGCGGGGTGGACAGGGACCGAATCTCCCTCTACGAGCAGTACTTC
TRBJ2-7 | . | 15 | TRBV4-1 | few | CASSQRDTGTYEQYF | TGCGCCAGCAGCCAGAGGGATACAGGGACCTACGAGCAGTACTTC
TRBJ2-1 | TRBD2 | 15 | TRBV28 | . | CASSLKWEGFNEQFF | TGTGCCAGCAGTTTAAAGTGGGAGGGCTTCAATGAGCAGTTCTTC
TRBJ2-1 | . | 15 | TRBV20-1 | . | CSAGDNSKVYNEQFF | TGCAGTGCTGGAGATAATAGTAAGGTATACAATGAGCAGTTCTTC
TRBJ2-2 | TRBD1 | 16 | TRBV10-3 | few | CATSDDRGSRTGELFF | TGTGCTACATCGGATGACAGGGGGTCTCGGACCGGGGAGCTGTTTTTT
TRBJ2-5 | . | 16 | TRBV20-1 | few | CSARTGGGEGQETQYF | TGCAGTGCTAGAACCGGGGGCGGTGAGGGCCAAGAGACCCAGTACTTC
TRBJ2-3 | TRBD1 | 20 | TRBV29-1 | . | CSVEEPDPKQGLVFTDTQYF | TGCAGCGTTGAAGAACCAGATCCCAAACAGGGGCTTGTTTTCACAGATACGCAGTATTTT
TRBJ2-6 | . | 17 | TRBV20-1 | . | CSASLFERLSRANVLTF | TGCAGTGCTAGTCTATTTGAGCGGCTCTCTAGGGCCAACGTCCTGACTTTC
TRBJ2-5 | . | 15 | TRBV9 | . | CASSVAWGSQGTQYF | TGTGCCAGCAGCGTAGCCTGGGGCAGCCAAGGGACCCAGTACTTC
TRBJ2-5 | . | 14 | TRBV2 | . | CASRRTEIQETQYF | TGTGCCAGCAGAAGGACAGAAATACAAGAGACCCAGTACTTC
TRBJ2-7 | TRBD1 | 16 | TRBV6-6 | many | CASRDLGGQGIGEQYF | TGTGCCAGCAGGGACTTGGGGGGACAGGGGATTGGCGAGCAGTACTTC
TRBJ2-1 | TRBD1 | 13 | TRBV13 | few | CASSLGGQNEQFF | TGTGCCAGCAGCTTAGGGGGACAGAATGAGCAGTTCTTC
TRBJ2-3 | TRBD2 | 16 | TRBV28 | . | CASSLGPSGRGDTQYF | TGTGCCAGCAGTTTAGGGCCTAGCGGGAGGGGAGATACGCAGTATTTT
TRBJ2-1 | . | 17 | TRBV7-3 | . | CASSLTARPSSYNEQFF | TGTGCCAGCAGCTTAACGGCTAGACCGAGCTCCTACAATGAGCAGTTCTTC
TRBJ2-1 | TRBD2 | 17 | TRBV7-2 | few | CASRGTSGRAKYNEQFF | TGTGCCAGCCGGGGGACTAGCGGGAGGGCCAAATACAATGAGCAGTTCTTC
TRBJ1-1 | TRBD1 | 14 | TRBV10-3 | . | CAISWGRQGSEAFF | TGTGCCATCAGCTGGGGACGACAGGGTTCGGAAGCTTTCTTT
TRBJ2-5 | . | 14 | TRBV5-1 | . | CASSPYGDLEEQYF | TGCGCCAGCAGCCCGTACGGCGACCTGGAGGAGCAGTACTTC
TRBJ1-2 | . | 15 | TRBV9 | few | CASSPSLGHNYGYTF | TGTGCCAGCAGCCCGAGCTTGGGTCATAACTATGGCTACACCTTC
TRBJ2-5 | . | 16 | TRBV13 | . | CASGDKRTTSDNEQYF | TGTGCCAGCGGAGATAAGAGAACCACATCTGACAATGAGCAGTACTTC
TRBJ1-1 | . | 13 | TRBV5-1 | . | CASSLVSGREAFF | TGCGCCAGCAGCTTGGTTTCCGGGAGGGAAGCTTTCTTT
TRBJ1-2 | TRBD1 | 14 | TRBV20-1 | many | CSASDRTTNYGYTF | TGCAGTGCTTCGGACAGGACGACTAACTATGGCTACACCTTC
TRBJ2-7 | . | 13 | TRBV20-1 | few | CSARVSLRAGEYF | TGCAGTGCTAGAGTATCCCTACGGGCAGGAGAGTACTTC
TRBJ1-2 | . | 14 | TRBV14 | . | CASSQDRRNYGCTF | TGTGCCAGCAGCCAAGATCGACGGAACTATGGCTGCACCTTC
TRBJ2-5 | TRBD1 | 15 | TRBV12-3/TRBV12-4 | . | CASSLGIVDRATQYF | TGTGCCAGCAGTTTAGGAATTGTGGACAGGGCGACCCAGTACTTC
TRBJ2-1 | . | 13 | TRBV13 | . | CASSLGSSRGQFF | TGTGCCAGCAGCTTAGGGTCTTCACGAGGGCAGTTCTTC
TRBJ1-1 | . | 17 | TRBV5-1 | . | CASSSLDYTAMNTEAFF | TGCGCCAGCAGCTCCCTGGACTATACGGCTATGAACACTGAAGCTTTCTTT
TRBJ2-7 | TRBD2 | 15 | TRBV6-2/TRBV6-3 | few | CASSYGGGYSYEQYF | TGTGCCAGCAGTTACGGGGGGGGGTACTCCTACGAGCAGTACTTC
TRBJ2-1 | TRBD2 | 15 | TRBV20-1 | . | CSARVASGYYNEQFF | TGCAGTGCTAGGGTCGCTAGCGGTTACTACAATGAGCAGTTCTTC
TRBJ2-7 | . | 15 | TRBV21-1 | . | CASSIRDRGLYEQYF | TGTGCCAGCAGCATAAGGGACAGGGGTTTATACGAGCAGTACTTC
TRBJ1-1 | . | 14 | TRBV3-1 | once | CASSPQTGGTEAFF | TGTGCCAGCAGCCCACAGACAGGCGGCACTGAAGCTTTCTTT
TRBJ2-7 | . | 18 | TRBV2 | . | CASSEARSPRGRFYEQYF | TGTGCCAGCAGTGAAGCGAGATCCCCTCGGGGGCGCTTCTACGAGCAGTACTTC
TRBJ1-1 | . | 14 | TRBV3-1 | . | CASSPNTGYTEAFF | TGTGCCAGCAGCCCGAATACGGGTTACACTGAAGCTTTCTTT
TRBJ2-7 | . | 14 | TRBV5-5 | . | CASSLWQGRYEQYF | TGTGCCAGCAGCTTGTGGCAGGGTCGCTACGAGCAGTACTTC
TRBJ2-3 | TRBD2 | 13 | TRBV19 | . | CASEAGGRDTQYF | TGTGCCAGTGAAGCGGGGGGAAGGGATACGCAGTATTTT
TRBJ2-5 | . | 14 | TRBV7-2 | . | CASSSGPWVETQYF | TGTGCCAGCAGCTCAGGACCCTGGGTAGAGACCCAGTACTTC
TRBJ1-1 | . | 11 | TRBV10-3 | few | CATLIGVEAFF | TGTGCCACCCTGATTGGGGTTGAAGCTTTCTTT